A selection of T cell receptor beta chains follows, all from one sample in a study of a mutant IDH1 vaccine in newly diagnosed glioma. Assay: immunoSEQ multiplex PCR; the TCRdb copy retains only in-frame clones and omits some. The sample includes roughly 50,000 clones, about 85% of them seen just once. Antigen specificity for these receptors is unknown. The source material was PBMCs, sampled from a glioma patient whose treatment included an IDH1 peptide vaccine. These receptors were taken from a young woman with glioma. Both conserved end residues are part of each CDR3. The D gene is left open where the match is weak. Clone size appears in some rows only: once, few, many, or a class for an expanded clone.

>-|-|TRBV27|TRBJ2-5
CASSFRSAGETQYF
TGTGCCAGCAGTTTCCGTTCTGCGGGGGAGACCCAGTACTTC
>-|-|TRBV9|TRBJ2-4
CASSRDARNIQYF
TGTGCCAGCAGCAGGGACGCCCGGAACATTCAGTACTTC
>TRBD2|-|TRBV6-5|TRBJ2-2
CASSPGLDSTGELFF
TGTGCCAGCAGTCCGGGACTAGACTCCACCGGGGAGCTGTTTTTT
>TRBD2|-|TRBV19|TRBJ2-2
CASSMGLTNTGELFF
TGTGCCAGTAGTATGGGACTAACGAACACCGGGGAGCTGTTTTTT
>-|-|TRBV19|TRBJ1-6
CASSIGEGGSPLHF
TGTGCCAGTAGTATAGGTGAGGGTGGATCACCCCTCCACTTT
>-|-|TRBV27|TRBJ1-5
CASSLPPGKAYLHSNQPQHF
TGTGCCAGCAGTTTACCTCCCGGAAAGGCGTATCTTCATAGCAATCAGCCCCAGCATTTT
>TRBD1|few|TRBV6-1|TRBJ1-1
CASREDRDPYLTEAFF
TGTGCCAGCAGGGAAGACAGGGATCCCTACCTGACTGAAGCTTTCTTT
>TRBD1|-|TRBV27|TRBJ1-3
CASRGGTGLSSGNTIYF
TGTGCCAGCAGAGGAGGGACAGGGCTCAGCTCTGGAAACACCATATATTTT
>-|-|TRBV7-9|TRBJ1-2
CASSSRGTRNLANYGYTF
TGTGCCAGCAGCTCCCGGGGGACCCGTAACTTAGCTAACTATGGCTACACCTTC
>-|-|TRBV29-1|TRBJ1-4
CSAQAPTNEKLFF
TGCAGCGCTCAGGCTCCAACTAATGAAAAACTGTTTTTT
>TRBD2|medium-sized|TRBV7-9|TRBJ2-1
CASSLALAAYNEQFF
TGTGCCAGCAGCTTAGCCCTAGCGGCATACAATGAGCAGTTCTTC
>-|-|TRBV6-1|TRBJ2-4
CASSEFGAGGAKNIQYF
TGTGCCAGCAGTGAATTCGGGGCAGGGGGGGCCAAAAACATTCAGTACTTC
>TRBD2|-|TRBV30|TRBJ2-7
CAWSPRGGPYEQYF
TGTGCCTGGAGTCCCCGGGGAGGGCCCTACGAGCAGTACTTC
>-|-|TRBV27|TRBJ1-1
CASETNTEAFF
TGTGCCAGCGAAACGAACACTGAAGCTTTCTTT
>-|-|TRBV9|TRBJ2-5
CASSDQETQYF
TGTGCCAGCAGCGACCAAGAGACCCAGTACTTC